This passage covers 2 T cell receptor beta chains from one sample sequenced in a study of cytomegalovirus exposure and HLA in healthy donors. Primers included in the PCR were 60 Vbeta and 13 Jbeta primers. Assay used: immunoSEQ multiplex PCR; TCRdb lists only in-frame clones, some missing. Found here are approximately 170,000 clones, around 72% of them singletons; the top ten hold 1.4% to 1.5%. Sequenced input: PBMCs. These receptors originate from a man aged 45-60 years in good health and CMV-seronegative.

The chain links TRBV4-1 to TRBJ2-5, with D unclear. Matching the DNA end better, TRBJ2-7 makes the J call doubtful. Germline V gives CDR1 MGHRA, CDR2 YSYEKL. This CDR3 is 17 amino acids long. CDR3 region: CASSQDSFLPSAYEQYF. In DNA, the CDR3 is TGCGCCAGCAGCCAAGATTCGTTCCTCCCATCCGCCTACGAGCAGTACTTC.

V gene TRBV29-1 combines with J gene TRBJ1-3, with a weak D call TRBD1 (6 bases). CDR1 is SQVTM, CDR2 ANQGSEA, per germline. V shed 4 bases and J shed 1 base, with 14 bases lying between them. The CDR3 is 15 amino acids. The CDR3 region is CSVATGAFSGNTIYF. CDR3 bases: TGCAGCGTTGCGACAGGAGCCTTTTCTGGAAACACCATATATTTT.